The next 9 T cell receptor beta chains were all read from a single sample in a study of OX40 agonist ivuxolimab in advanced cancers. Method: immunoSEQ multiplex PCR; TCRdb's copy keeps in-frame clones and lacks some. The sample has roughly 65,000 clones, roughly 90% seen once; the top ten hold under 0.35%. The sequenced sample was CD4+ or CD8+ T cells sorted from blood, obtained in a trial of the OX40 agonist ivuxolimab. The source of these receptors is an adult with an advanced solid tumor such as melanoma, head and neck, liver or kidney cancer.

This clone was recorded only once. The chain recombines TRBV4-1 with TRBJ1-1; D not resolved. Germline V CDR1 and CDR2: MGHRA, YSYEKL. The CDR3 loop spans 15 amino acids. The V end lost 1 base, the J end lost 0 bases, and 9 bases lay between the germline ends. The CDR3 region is CASSQGQGLNTEAFF. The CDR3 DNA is TGCGCCAGCAGCCAAGGGCAAGGGCTGAACACTGAAGCTTTCTTT.

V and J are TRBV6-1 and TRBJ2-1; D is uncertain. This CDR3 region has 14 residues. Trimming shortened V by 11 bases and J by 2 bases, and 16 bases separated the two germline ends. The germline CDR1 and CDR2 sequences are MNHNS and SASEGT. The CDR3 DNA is TGTGCCTGCGAGGCCAACTTAGCCTACAATGAGCAGTTCTTC. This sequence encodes CACEANLAYNEQFF.

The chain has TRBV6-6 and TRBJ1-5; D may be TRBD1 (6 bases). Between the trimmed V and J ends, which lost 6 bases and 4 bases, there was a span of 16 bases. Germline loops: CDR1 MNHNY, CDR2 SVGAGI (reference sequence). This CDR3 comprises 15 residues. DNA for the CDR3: TGTGCCAGCAGGAAAGGGGGGCTGGGGAATCAGCCCCAGCATTTT. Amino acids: CASRKGGLGNQPQHF.

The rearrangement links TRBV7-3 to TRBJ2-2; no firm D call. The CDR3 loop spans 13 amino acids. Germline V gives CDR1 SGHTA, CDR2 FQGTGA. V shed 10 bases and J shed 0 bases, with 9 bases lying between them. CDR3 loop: CATSTANTGELFF. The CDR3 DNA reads TGTGCCACGTCAACAGCGAACACCGGGGAGCTGTTTTTT.

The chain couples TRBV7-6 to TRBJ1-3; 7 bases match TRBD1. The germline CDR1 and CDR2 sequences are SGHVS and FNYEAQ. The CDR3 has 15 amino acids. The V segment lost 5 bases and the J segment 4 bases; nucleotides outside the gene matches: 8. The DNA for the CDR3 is TGTGCCAGCAGCCGACAGGGACGCGAGGGAAACACCATATATTTT. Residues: CASSRQGREGNTIYF.

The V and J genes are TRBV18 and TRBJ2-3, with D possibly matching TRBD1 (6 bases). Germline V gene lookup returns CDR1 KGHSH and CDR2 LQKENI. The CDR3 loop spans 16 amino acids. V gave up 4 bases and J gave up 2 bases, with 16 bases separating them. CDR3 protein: CASSLAGDLNTDTQYF. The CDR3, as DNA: TGTGCCAGCTCACTCGCAGGGGATCTCAACACAGATACGCAGTATTTT.

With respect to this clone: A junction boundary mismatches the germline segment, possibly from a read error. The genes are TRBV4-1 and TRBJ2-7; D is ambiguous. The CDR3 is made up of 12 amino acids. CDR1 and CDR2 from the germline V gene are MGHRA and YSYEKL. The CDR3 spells CASSQDYRELCF. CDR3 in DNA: TGCGCCAGCAGCCAAGATTATAGGGAATTGTGCTTC.

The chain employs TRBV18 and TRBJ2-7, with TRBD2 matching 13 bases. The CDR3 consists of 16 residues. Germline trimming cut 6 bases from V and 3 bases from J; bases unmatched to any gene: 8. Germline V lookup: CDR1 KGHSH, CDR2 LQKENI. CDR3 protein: CASSERGLAGIYEQYF. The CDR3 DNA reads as TGTGCCAGCTCTGAAAGGGGACTAGCGGGGATCTACGAGCAGTACTTC.

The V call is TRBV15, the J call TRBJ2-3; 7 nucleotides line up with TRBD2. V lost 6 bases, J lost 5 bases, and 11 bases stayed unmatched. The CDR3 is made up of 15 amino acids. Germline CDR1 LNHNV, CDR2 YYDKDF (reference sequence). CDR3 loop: CATRVGRAIIDTQYF. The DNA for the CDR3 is TGTGCCACCAGAGTTGGGAGGGCAATTATAGATACGCAGTATTTT.